This entry concerns a single T cell receptor beta chain. There are a few counts of this clone. It lacks a known antigen. No base-level quality is on record; no much larger clone is a single base apart. Other DNA sequences in this specimen translate into the identical CDR3. The collaborating institutions used their own protocols to collect whole blood in K2EDTA tubes. Collaborator samples were shipped for TCRbeta analysis as frozen whole blood, isolated PBMCs, or DNA extracted from either sample type. The immunoSEQ Assay, a bias-controlled multiplex PCR, was used to amplify TCRbeta CDR3 regions from genomic DNA. Per the source publication's procedure: Nucleated cell counts per sample were estimated from amplification of reference gene primers within the assay. To quantify the absolute abundance of each unique TCRbeta CDR3 rearrangement, sequence reads were collapsed and filtered. Productive Simpson clonality was computed per sample as the square root of Simpson's diversity index over productive rearrangements. Not all clones reach the TCRdb copy of this immuneACCESS table, which keeps in-frame sequences only. Checked studies attribute under half of the gap to unresolved V genes and leave the rest unexplained. V, J and clone size were drawn from that table, and D and trimming were deduced from the DNA. In all, the sample holds about 160,000 clones, and around 85% of those were seen once. Roughly 3% of the sample comes from the top ten.

The sample is drawn from a study of blood T cell repertoires in COVID-19 (dated by TCRdb to the early 2020s). In terms of the full investigation: The collaborator samples originated in the United States, Italy and Spain and spanned the acute and convalescent phases of COVID-19. Where HLA class I and class II types were available, the types were taken from metadata supplied by the sample provider, not from assay-based typing. The samples were drawn from the first 160 participants of the ongoing ImmuneRACE study and from 950 to 1,500 subjects provided by 6 global collaborators. The repertoires were released in a freely available public database intended as a resource for research on the immune response to SARS-CoV-2. Subjects who had been exposed to COVID-19, were actively infected with it, or had recovered from it provided the deeply sampled blood TCRbeta repertoires that made up the dataset. The material from the prospective study consisted of cDNA or gDNA derived from T cells, B-cell-depleted T cells, or PBMCs. A de-identified subject ID, COVID-19 status, age in years and sex were almost always included in the sample metadata. Broad study findings and their caveats: Clinical and demographic metadata were provided uncurated, with the amount varying by source and participant.

Per the germline V gene, SGHNT is the CDR1 and YENEEA is the CDR2. The CDR3, cysteine through phenylalanine, is 13 amino acids long. The only DNA kept is the CDR3, 39 bases in frame from the first base. Trimming at the junction amounts to 1 base on V and 1 base on J, and the germline ends lie 4 bases apart. The clonotype originates from a human donor with acute or convalescent COVID-19. The donor label of this sample is uncertain. This chain joins TRBV11-3 to TRBJ1-1; no D gene call is confident. What was sequenced was peripheral blood. The DNA is TGTGCCAGCAGCTTAGGAGGGAACACTGAAGCTTTCTTT. Its translation is CASSLGGNTEAFF.